Included here is one T cell receptor (beta chain) sequence, with context. This CDR3 contains 14 residues. The germline gives CDR1 MNHEY, CDR2 SMNVEV (reference sequence). V shed 4 bases and J 4 bases; nucleotides not matched to a gene: 5. This record comes from a study of control samples from healthy donors and cancer patients. Clones were read by immunoSEQ multiplex PCR, and TCRdb kept only the in-frame ones, dropping some. The profile shows about 51,000 clones, about 88% of them singletons. The chain carries TRBV27 and TRBJ2-7; TRBD2 matches at 9 bases. This sequence was found in a man between 45 and 60 years old with head and neck cancer. The sequencing sample was made of PBMCs. The CDR3 sequence: CASSYASGTYEQYF. The CDR3 coding sequence is TGTGCCAGCAGTTATGCTAGCGGGACATACGAGCAGTACTTC.